This T cell receptor (beta chain) was retrieved from a study of shared T cell receptors in the human thymus. Sequencing was performed with immunoSEQ multiplex PCR; in TCRdb, only in-frame clones are kept and a portion is missing. The sample has more than 550,000 clones; around 87% are singletons. The V end was cut by 6 bases, the J end by 2 bases, with 5 bases between. This CDR3 has 11 residues. Per germline, CDR1 MNHEY and CDR2 SMNVEV (reference sequence). This sample was shared with a second study, whose subject was human thymus T cells. That report notes: As related research reported, thymic repertoires overlapped highly among unrelated individuals.

The clonotype originates from a boy under two years old with a congenital heart defect. The gene calls are TRBV27 and TRBJ2-7, with a possible D match to TRBD2 (5 bases). Sequencing was carried out using thymocytes. The CDR3 protein is CASSGAYEQYF. The CDR3 bases are TGTGCCAGCAGCGGGGCCTACGAGCAGTACTTC.